This T cell receptor (beta chain) was identified in a study of T cells in Graves' hyperthyroidism and ophthalmopathy. Regarding the study as a whole: Among thyroid clonotypes expanded above 0.001, most also appeared in blood.

TCR beta CDR3 regions were amplified from RNA transcripts. HTBI primers were the set used in a first-round RT-PCR of the TCR CDR3. Via MiXCR, TCRdb re-called the multiplex PCR reads, giving one row per CDR3 protein. Here the sample spans 490,000 or so distinct CDR3 sequences, 40% to 50% being singletons. This clonotype came up many times. Antigen specificity is unknown. Clinical symptoms, serum thyroxine and TRAb, thyroid ultrasound and orbital computed tomography were used for the diagnoses. Germline CDR1 and CDR2: SEHNR and FQNEAQ (reference sequence). The CDR3 totals 15 residues. V lost 7 bases and J 1 base, leaving 16 bases between the germline ends.

The rearrangement joins TRBV7-9 to TRBJ1-1; D uncertain. The clonotype comes from an adult woman with Graves' disease, either hyperthyroidism or ophthalmopathy (not recorded which). Specimen: peripheral blood or thyroid tissue (not recorded which). CDR3 sequence reads: CASTLAPSGNTEAFF. Written as DNA, the CDR3 is TGTGCCAGCACCCTGGCCCCTTCAGGGAACACTGAAGCTTTCTTT.